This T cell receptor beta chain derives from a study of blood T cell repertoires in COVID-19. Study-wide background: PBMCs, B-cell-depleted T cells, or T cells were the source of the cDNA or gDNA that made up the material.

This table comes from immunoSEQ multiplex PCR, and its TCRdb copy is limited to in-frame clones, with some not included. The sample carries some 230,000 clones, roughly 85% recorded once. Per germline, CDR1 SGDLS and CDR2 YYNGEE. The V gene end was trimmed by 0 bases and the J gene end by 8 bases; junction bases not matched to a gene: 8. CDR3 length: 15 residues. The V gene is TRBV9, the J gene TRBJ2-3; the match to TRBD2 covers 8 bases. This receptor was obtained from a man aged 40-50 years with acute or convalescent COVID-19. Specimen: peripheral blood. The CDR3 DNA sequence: TGTGCCAGCAGCGTAGTGAGCGGGGGAAAATTTACGCAGTATTTT. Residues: CASSVVSGGKFTQYF.